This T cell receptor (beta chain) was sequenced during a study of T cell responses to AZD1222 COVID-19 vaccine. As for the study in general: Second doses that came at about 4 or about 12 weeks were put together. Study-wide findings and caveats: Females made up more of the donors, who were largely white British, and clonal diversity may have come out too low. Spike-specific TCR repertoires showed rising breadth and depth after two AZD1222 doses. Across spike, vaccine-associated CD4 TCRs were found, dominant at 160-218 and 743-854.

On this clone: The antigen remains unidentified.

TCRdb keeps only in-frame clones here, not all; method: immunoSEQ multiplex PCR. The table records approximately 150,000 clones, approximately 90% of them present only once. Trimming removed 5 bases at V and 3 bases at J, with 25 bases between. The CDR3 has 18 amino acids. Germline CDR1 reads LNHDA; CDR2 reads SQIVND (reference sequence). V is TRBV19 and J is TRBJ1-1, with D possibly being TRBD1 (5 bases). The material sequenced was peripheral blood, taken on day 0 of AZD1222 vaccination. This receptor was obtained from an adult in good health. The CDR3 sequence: CASSWLGLRGGYYTEAFF. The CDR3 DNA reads TGTGCCAGTAGTTGGCTCGGTCTTCGGGGGGGTTATTACACTGAAGCTTTCTTT. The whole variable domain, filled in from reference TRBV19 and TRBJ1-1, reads DGGITQSPKYLFRKEGQNVTLSCEQNLNHDAMYWYRQDPGQGLRLIYYSQIVNDFQKGDIAEGYSVSREKKESFPLTVTSAQKNPTAFYLCASSWLGLRGGYYTEAFFGQGTRLTVV.